This record looks at one T cell receptor (beta chain) sequence and its context. The antigen it binds to is not known. The sample holds no much larger clone one base away, and base qualities are not on file. The record originates from a study of blood T cell repertoires in COVID-19 (TCRdb year 2020). In terms of the full investigation: The collaborator samples originated in the United States, Italy and Spain and spanned the acute and convalescent phases of COVID-19. Deeply sampled blood TCRbeta repertoires from subjects exposed to, actively infected with, or recovered from COVID-19 were included in the dataset. A de-identified subject ID, COVID-19 status, age in years and sex were almost always included in the sample metadata. HLA class I and class II types, where available, came from metadata supplied by the sample provider rather than from assay-based typing. The prospective study material was composed of cDNA or gDNA derived from T cells, B-cell-depleted T cells, or PBMCs. Samples were obtained from the ongoing ImmuneRACE study (first 160 participants) and from 1,254 subjects provided by 6 global collaborators. A freely available public database, intended as a resource for researchers studying the immune response to SARS-CoV-2, is where the repertoires were released. Results and caveats for the whole study, not just this receptor: The quantity of clinical and demographic metadata differed by source and by participant and was supplied without curation.

At one collaborating source in Seattle, patients were enrolled during active infection and were followed longitudinally through the course of disease. Each collaborating institution followed its own protocols to collect whole blood in K2EDTA tubes. For TCRbeta analysis, collaborators shipped samples in one of three forms: frozen whole blood, isolated PBMCs, or DNA extracted from either of those sample types. TCRbeta CDR3 regions were amplified from genomic DNA using the immunoSEQ Assay, a bias-controlled multiplex PCR. The authors processed their data as follows. The number of nucleated cells in each sample was estimated by amplification of reference gene primers within the assay. Sequence reads were collapsed and filtered to measure the absolute abundance of every unique TCRbeta CDR3 rearrangement. Productive Simpson clonality was computed per sample as the square root of Simpson's diversity index over productive rearrangements. TCRdb re-hosts the immuneACCESS table, in-frame sequences only. Its copies lack some clones; in the studies checked, an unresolved V gene accounts for under half of them, and the cause for the rest is not known. V and J calls and clone size come straight from that table; D and trimming were deduced from the DNA. This sample comprises 170,000 or so clones, approximately 80% of them detected only once. Of the sample, 7% falls within the top ten clones.

The CDR3 numbers 16 residues from cysteine through phenylalanine. The CDR3 DNA has 48 bases and is translated from base 1. In the germline V gene (reference sequence), CDR1 corresponds to MNHEY and CDR2 to SMNVEV. Trimming takes 5 bases from V and 3 bases from J, and the germline ends sit 17 bases apart. The clonotype originates from a woman in her thirties or forties with COVID-19, enrolled during active disease. This chain is built from TRBV27 and TRBJ1-5, with no confident D gene call. What was sequenced was peripheral blood. The CDR3 protein is CASSPMPQIANQPQHF. The DNA sequence is as follows: TGTGCCAGCAGTCCCATGCCCCAAATAGCCAATCAGCCCCAGCATTTT.